What follows are 25 T cell receptor beta chains derived from one specimen sequenced in a study of T cells after yellow fever vaccination. Each CDR3 protein is one row after TCRdb ran MiXCR on the 5' RACE reads. The sample includes about 350,000 distinct CDR3 sequences, over 4% of them seen just once. Specimen: PBMCs, collected 5 days after the yellow fever booster vaccination. The receptors were gathered from a man between 18 and 35 years old who received the YFV17D yellow fever vaccine.

The V gene is TRBV7-2, the J gene TRBJ2-5; 7 positions agree with TRBD2. V shed 1 base and J 1 base; nucleotides not matched to a gene: 9. This CDR3 contains 17 residues. Germline V gives CDR1 SGHTA, CDR2 FQGNSA. The CDR3 sequence: CASSLGAKRGVQETQYF. The DNA of the CDR3 is TGTGCCAGCAGCTTAGGGGCCAAGCGGGGAGTCCAAGAGACCCAGTACTTC.

This clonotype showed up just a few times. The gene calls are TRBV5-1 and TRBJ2-3; no clear D. The CDR3 loop spans 12 amino acids. Germline-derived CDR1 and CDR2 are SGHRS and YFSETQ. The V and J ends lost 0 bases and 5 bases respectively, with 4 bases between them. CDR3 in amino acids: CASSLVEDTQYF. CDR3 nucleotides: TGCGCCAGCAGCTTGGTGGAAGATACGCAGTATTTT.

In this sample, this clonotype turned up a few times. V usage is TRBV5-1 and J usage is TRBJ2-5, with TRBD2 matching over 9 bases. This CDR3 has 19 amino acids. The V segment lost 4 bases and the J segment 4 bases; nucleotides outside the gene matches: 20. Germline V gene lookup returns CDR1 SGHRS and CDR2 YFSETQ. As DNA, the CDR3 is TGCGCCAGCAGCCGGGGCCTGGCGGGGGGGCCACTATCTCCAGAGACCCAGTACTTC. Amino acid sequence: CASSRGLAGGPLSPETQYF. Together with reference TRBV5-1 and TRBJ2-5, the CDR3 gives the full variable domain: KAGVTQTPRYLIKTRGQQVTLSCSPISGHRSVSWYQQTPGQGLQFLFEYFSETQRNKGNFPGRFSGRQFSNSRSEMNVSTLELGDSALYLCASSRGLAGGPLSPETQYFGPGTRLLVL.

A few counts support this clonotype. V usage is TRBV5-1 and J usage is TRBJ2-2; TRBD2 is a possible D gene (5 bases). This CDR3 is built from 13 residues. Germline V gives CDR1 SGHRS, CDR2 YFSETQ. The V end was cut by 2 bases, the J end by 5 bases, with 7 bases between. This chain's CDR3 is CASSFWETGELFF. The CDR3 DNA reads as TGCGCCAGCAGCTTTTGGGAGACCGGGGAGCTGTTTTTT.

This clonotype was observed a handful of times. The rearrangement links TRBV18 to TRBJ1-1; D is unresolved. CDR3 length: 13 residues. Between the trimmed V and J ends, which lost 6 bases and 5 bases, there was a span of 13 bases. Germline loops: CDR1 KGHSH, CDR2 LQKENI. CDR3 amino acids: CASSPIEGTEAFF. The CDR3 bases are TGTGCCAGCTCCCCCATTGAAGGGACTGAAGCTTTCTTT.

The V and J genes are TRBV4-2 and TRBJ1-1; no firm D call. This CDR3 is 15 amino acids long. V was clipped by 0 bases and J by 3 bases, with 11 bases between them. Germline V gene data show CDR1 as LGHNA and CDR2 as YNFKEQ. CDR3 protein: CASSQDSVRYTEAFF. CDR3 coding DNA: TGTGCCAGCAGCCAAGATTCGGTGAGGTACACTGAAGCTTTCTTT.

This clonotype has ten or more counts. The chain joins TRBV19 to TRBJ2-7, with TRBD2 identical over 8 bases. Trimming cost V 3 bases and J 2 bases; bases outside gene matches: 12. CDR3 length equals 17 residues. CDR1 is LNHDA and CDR2 is SQIVND in the germline V gene (reference sequence). In DNA, the CDR3 is TGTGCCAGTAGTATTCTTAAGGGAGCGGGGGTCGCCTACGAGCAGTACTTC. Protein sequence: CASSILKGAGVAYEQYF.

This clonotype has more than one count but fewer than ten. This chain uses TRBV5-4 with TRBJ2-5; 9 bases fit TRBD2. This CDR3 is built from 16 residues. V shed 4 bases and J 2 bases; nucleotides not matched to a gene: 9. Germline CDR1 is SGHNT and CDR2 is YYREEE (reference sequence). The CDR3 protein is CASSLLGSGGQETQYF. CDR3 coding DNA: TGTGCCAGCAGCCTCCTGGGGAGCGGGGGGCAAGAGACCCAGTACTTC. The full variable domain, in which reference TRBV5-4 and TRBJ2-5 provide the parts outside the CDR3, is ETGVTQSPTHLIKTRGQQVTLRCSSQSGHNTVSWYQQALGQGPQFIFQYYREEENGRGNFPPRFSGLQFPNYSSELNVNALELDDSALYLCASSLLGSGGQETQYFGPGTRLLVL.

This clonotype was counted at least ten times. This chain joins TRBV7-2 and TRBJ2-5, with a tentative D call TRBD2 (7 bases). The CDR3 length is 15 residues. V lost 10 bases and J 7 bases, leaving 25 bases between the germline ends. Looked up from germline, CDR1 is SGHTA and CDR2 is FQGNSA. The CDR3 DNA is TGTGCCACTCCCCTGGCGGGGGCTTCCCCGTCGACCCAGTACTTC. It yields the protein CATPLAGASPSTQYF.

There are many counts of this clonotype. The chain carries TRBV9 and TRBJ2-3; TRBD2 might be the D (5 bases). The CDR3 covers 14 residues. Deletions cut 3 bases from V and 4 bases from J, with 12 bases between. The germline CDR1 and CDR2 sequences are SGDLS and YYNGEE. CDR3 region: CASSGIASADTQYF. DNA for the CDR3: TGTGCCAGCAGCGGCATAGCGTCAGCAGATACGCAGTATTTT.

The chain couples TRBV4-1 to TRBJ1-5; no reliable D call. The germline CDR1 and CDR2 sequences are MGHRA and YSYEKL. This CDR3 region has 13 residues. V lost 3 bases, J lost 7 bases, and 10 bases lay in between. The CDR3 loop reads CASSHWLTQPQHF. In DNA form, the CDR3 reads TGCGCCAGCAGCCATTGGCTGACCCAGCCCCAGCATTTT.

This clonotype showed up just a few times. This chain links TRBV6-1 with TRBJ1-1; D is undetermined. Per the germline V gene, CDR1 is MNHNS and CDR2 is SASEGT. The CDR3 contains 13 residues. V gave up 2 bases and J gave up 7 bases, with 11 bases separating them. The CDR3, as DNA: TGTGCCAGCAGTGAACAGGCACGAGGTGAAGCTTTCTTT. This translates into CASSEQARGEAFF.

The chain's CDR3 is CASSLDRDAEAFF. The DNA for the CDR3 is TGTGCCAGCAGCTTAGACAGGGATGCTGAAGCTTTCTTT. V and J are TRBV7-6 and TRBJ1-1; D may be TRBD1 (6 bases). The CDR3 sequence is 13 residues long. The germline V and J ends were trimmed by 1 base and 6 bases, with 9 bases remaining between them. Germline CDR1 reads SGHVS; CDR2 reads FNYEAQ.

The rearrangement joins TRBV14 to TRBJ2-3, with no clear D. Germline V CDR1 and CDR2: SGHDN, FVKESK. Trimming stripped 0 bases from V and 2 bases from J, with 21 bases between. The CDR3 length is 19 residues. CDR3 nucleotide sequence: TGTGCCAGCAGCCAAGATAGTAGTACAGTTCTCCCCCCCACAGATACGCAGTATTTT. Encoded protein: CASSQDSSTVLPPTDTQYF.

This clonotype was seen a handful of times. V gene TRBV7-8 combines with J gene TRBJ1-2, with D perhaps TRBD1 (5 bases). V was cut by 0 bases and J by 4 bases, with 12 bases left in between. The germline V gene has CDR1 SGHVS and CDR2 FQNEAQ. CDR3 length: 15 residues. The CDR3 is CASSLAAQGGYGYTF. Written as DNA, the CDR3 is TGTGCCAGCAGCTTAGCCGCCCAGGGCGGCTATGGCTACACCTTC.

The sample holds many counts of this clonotype. This sequence joins TRBV14 and TRBJ1-4; 11 nucleotides line up with TRBD1. Germline V CDR1 and CDR2: SGHDN, FVKESK. J lost 8 bases, V lost 4 bases, and 3 bases had no gene match. There are 14 residues in the CDR3. The chain's CDR3 is CASSPGTGGEKLFF. The CDR3 DNA sequence: TGTGCCAGCAGCCCGGGGACAGGGGGAGAAAAACTGTTTTTT.

This clonotype appeared a few times. Here the CDR3 reads CASIDRAANYGYTF. The CDR3, as DNA: TGTGCCAGCATTGACAGGGCGGCCAACTATGGCTACACCTTC. V usage is TRBV7-9 and J usage is TRBJ1-2, with 7 bases aligning to TRBD1. CDR1 and CDR2 (germline): SEHNR, FQNEAQ (reference sequence). The junction had 7 bases not matched to a gene; V was cut back by 7 bases and J by 2 bases. The CDR3 has 14 residues.

Many counts were recorded for this clonotype. For the CDR3, the DNA is TGTGCCAGCAGCCGCACCCTAGCGGGGAATGAGCAGTTCTTC. It is translated as CASSRTLAGNEQFF. The chain combines TRBV14 with TRBJ2-1; 9 bases are a match to TRBD2. The CDR3 runs 14 residues. After removal of 4 bases from V and 7 bases from J, the junction contained 5 bases not matched to a gene. Germline CDR1 reads SGHDN; CDR2 reads FVKESK.

This clonotype was detected ten times or more. The chain has TRBV20-1 and TRBJ2-7; 8 bases are a match to TRBD2. The CDR3 is made up of 14 amino acids. The trim removed 0 bases at V and 9 bases at J, leaving 10 bases unmatched. The V gene's germline CDR1 is DFQATT and CDR2 SNEGSKA (reference sequence). CDR3 loop: CSARDARGGDRQYF. CDR3 bases: TGCAGTGCTAGAGATGCCCGGGGGGGCGACCGGCAGTACTTC.

This chain joins TRBV6-2 or TRBV6-3 and TRBJ2-4; tentatively, D is TRBD1 or TRBD2 (5 bases each). Germline V lookup: CDR1 MNHEY, CDR2 SVGEGT. The CDR3 is 16 amino acids. Trimming removed 4 bases from V and 3 bases from J, with 16 bases in between. The CDR3 sequence: CASSSYGQGVKNIQYF. The CDR3 DNA reads as TGTGCCAGCAGTTCCTACGGGCAGGGAGTCAAAAACATTCAGTACTTC.

Ten or more counts support this clonotype. This chain joins TRBV10-2 and TRBJ2-6; maybe TRBD1 (6 bases). Per germline, CDR1 WSHSY and CDR2 SAAADI. The CDR3 sequence is 14 residues long. Trimming removed 6 bases at V and 4 bases at J, with 10 bases between. The CDR3 region is CASRGAQGANVLTF. For the CDR3, the DNA is TGCGCCAGCAGGGGGGCGCAAGGGGCCAACGTCCTGACTTTC.

A few counts support this clonotype. The chain carries TRBV11-2 and TRBJ2-3, with a possible D match to TRBD1 (6 bases). Between the trimmed V and J ends, which lost 1 base and 1 base, there was a span of 12 bases. This CDR3 spans 16 amino acids. Germline V lookup: CDR1 SGHAT, CDR2 FQNNGV. Here the CDR3 reads CASSLVTGRGTDTQYF. The CDR3 DNA reads as TGTGCCAGCAGCTTAGTGACAGGTCGAGGCACAGATACGCAGTATTTT.

V is TRBV7-3 and J is TRBJ2-5; TRBD2 aligns across 7 bases. This CDR3 spans 16 amino acids. V was pared by 0 bases and J by 0 bases, with 4 bases of the junction left unmatched. Germline V CDR1 and CDR2: SGHTA, FQGTGA. CDR3 in DNA: TGTGCCAGCAGCTTAACCCCAGCGGGAAACCAAGAGACCCAGTACTTC. This sequence encodes CASSLTPAGNQETQYF.

The chain joins TRBV20-1 to TRBJ1-2; D not resolved. Germline CDR1 is DFQATT and CDR2 is SNEGSKA (reference sequence). The CDR3 covers 11 residues. Trimming removed 5 bases from V and 4 bases from J, with 8 bases in between. Here the CDR3 reads CSAGAGYGYTF. CDR3 nucleotides: TGCAGTGCTGGAGCGGGCTATGGCTACACCTTC.

This clonotype is a singleton in its sample. A much larger clone sits a single nucleotide away, making a read error possible. V is TRBV5-1 and J is TRBJ2-7; 11 bases map to TRBD1. Germline loops: CDR1 SGHRS, CDR2 YFSETQ. V shed 7 bases and J 5 bases; nucleotides not matched to a gene: 5. CDR3 length: 13 residues. This CDR3 is CASCGGQGDEQYF. The CDR3 nucleotides are TGCGCCAGCTGCGGGGGACAGGGGGACGAGCAGTACTTC.